This T cell receptor (beta chain) was sequenced for a study of blood T cell repertoires in COVID-19. During the 2 weeks before they entered the study, exposed participants had met someone with a PCR-confirmed or clinician-diagnosed COVID-19 case. In the original analysis: It was from reference gene primer amplification that nucleated cell counts were estimated. Profiling relied on immunoSEQ multiplex PCR, and the TCRdb table lists in-frame clones only, not all of them. V and J calls and clone size are given by that table; D and trimming were obtained from the DNA. The sample has around 270,000 clones; over 80% are singletons. The sequencing sample was made of PBMCs or T cells enriched from blood (not recorded which). This sequence was found in a woman aged 40 to 55 who had been exposed to COVID-19.

The DNA for the CDR3 is TGTGCCAGCAGTCCGGACAGAGCCACTGAAGCTTTCTTT. It is translated as CASSPDRATEAFF. The chain couples TRBV12-3 or TRBV12-4 to TRBJ1-1, with a possible D match to TRBD1 (6 bases). Trimming took off 5 bases at V and 4 bases at J, with 11 bases between the two ends. This CDR3 has 13 amino acids.